This T cell receptor beta chain was obtained from a study of blood T cell repertoires in COVID-19. About the research overall: Sources were T cells, B-cell-depleted T cells, or PBMCs; the material itself was cDNA or gDNA.

The table came from immunoSEQ multiplex PCR; TCRdb's copy has only in-frame clones and leaves some out. The sample holds fewer than 150,000 clones, roughly 84% seen once. The sample holds a few counts of this clone. The CDR3 covers 13 residues. V lost 10 bases and J 9 bases, leaving 21 bases between the germline ends. This chain connects TRBV12-3 or TRBV12-4 to TRBJ1-1, with D possibly being TRBD1 (5 bases). The sequenced material came from peripheral blood. The receptor was derived from a woman in her thirties who had recovered from COVID-19. The CDR3 nucleotides read TGTGCCACCATGGACCCTTGGGAGGGGAAAGCTTTCTTT. This translates into CATMDPWEGKAFF.